The next 26 T cell receptor beta chains were all read from a single sample in a study of T cell repertoires in cytomegalovirus infection. These receptors' targets are unknown. TCRdb processed the reads anew with MiXCR; each CDR3 protein has one entry. The sample carries just over 450,000 distinct CDR3 sequences, roughly 42% recorded once. Here the sequenced sample was cultured PBMCs, taken from culture after CMV antigen stimulation. The receptor source for this set is a human donor in good health (CMV status not recorded). Some clones in this sample may be carry-over from other donors' samples.

V and J are TRBV5-6 and TRBJ2-7; TRBD1 agrees at 7 bases. CDR1 is SGHDT and CDR2 is YYEEEE in the germline V gene. With 7 bases clipped from V and 2 bases from J, the junction kept 3 bases outside the gene matches. This CDR3 comprises 12 residues. The CDR3 sequence is CASGTDPYEQYF. The CDR3 DNA reads TGTGCCAGCGGGACAGATCCCTACGAGCAGTACTTC.

Only a few counts were recorded for this clonotype. The chain recombines TRBV6-6 with TRBJ1-1, with a possible D match to TRBD1 (6 bases). The CDR3 sequence is 15 residues long. V was pared by 7 bases and J by 4 bases, with 19 bases between. CDR1 is MNHNY, CDR2 SVGAGI, per germline (reference sequence). CDR3 sequence reads: CASKTGRTISTEAFF. The CDR3, as DNA: TGTGCCAGCAAGACAGGCCGAACAATATCCACTGAAGCTTTCTTT.

The CDR3 protein is CASSPRNTYEQYF. In DNA, the CDR3 is TGTGCCAGCAGCCCACGGAACACCTACGAGCAGTACTTC. The V gene is TRBV12-3 or TRBV12-4, the J gene TRBJ2-7; D remains ambiguous. V lost 6 bases and J 2 bases, leaving 11 bases between the germline ends. The CDR3 spans 13 residues.

The genes are TRBV5-1 and TRBJ2-7; 8 bases agree with TRBD1. V lost 0 bases and J lost 5; bases outside the gene matches: 4. The CDR3 spans 14 residues. Germline V gives CDR1 SGHRS, CDR2 YFSETQ. CDR3 loop: CASSLGETGDEQYF. The CDR3 DNA is TGCGCCAGCAGCTTGGGTGAGACAGGGGACGAGCAGTACTTC.

The genes are TRBV6-8 and TRBJ1-5; D uncertain. V dropped 0 bases and J dropped 7 bases, with 10 bases sitting between them. The CDR3 covers 14 residues. CDR1 and CDR2 from the germline V gene are MNHGY and SAAAGT. CDR3 loop: CASSYSIDIQPQHF. As DNA, the CDR3 is TGTGCCAGCAGTTACTCAATTGACATCCAGCCCCAGCATTTT.

V is TRBV7-6 and J is TRBJ2-1; the match to TRBD2 covers 8 bases. J lost 5 bases, V lost 8 bases, and 8 bases had no gene match. CDR1 is SGHVS and CDR2 is FNYEAQ in the germline V gene. The CDR3 is 14 residues long. CDR3 coding DNA: TGTGCCAGCCAGCTGACTAGCGACCACAATGAGCAGTTCTTC. Translated, it gives CASQLTSDHNEQFF.

This clonotype was seen a few times. The chain employs TRBV4-1 and TRBJ2-1; possibly TRBD1 or TRBD2 for D (5 bases each). Germline V gives CDR1 MGHRA, CDR2 YSYEKL. The V and J ends lost 3 bases and 9 bases respectively, with 15 bases between them. This CDR3 has 14 amino acids. The CDR3 spells CASSHRVGPIEQFF. For the CDR3, the DNA is TGCGCCAGCAGCCACCGTGTGGGACCAATTGAGCAGTTCTTC.

This chain connects TRBV10-1 to TRBJ2-3; D possibly corresponds to TRBD1 (6 bases). V was cut by 3 bases and J by 2 bases, with 12 bases left in between. There are 15 residues in the CDR3. Germline lookup yields CDR1 WNHNN and CDR2 SYGVQD (reference sequence). CDR3 in amino acids: CASSDSQGTTDTQYF. The CDR3, as DNA: TGCGCCAGCAGTGACTCACAGGGTACCACAGATACGCAGTATTTT.

The sample holds many counts of this clonotype. J is TRBJ2-3 and V is TRBV7-2, with TRBD2 matching 10 bases. Germline CDR1 reads SGHTA; CDR2 reads FQGNSA. J gave up 3 bases and V 3 bases, and 3 bases lay outside the gene matches. The CDR3 totals 15 residues. This chain's CDR3 is CASSFSSGGTDTQYF. Here the CDR3 DNA reads TGTGCCAGCAGCTTCTCTAGCGGGGGTACAGATACGCAGTATTTT.

The table lists this clonotype with a few counts. The chain has TRBV4-2 and TRBJ1-5, with TRBD1 as a possible D gene (6 bases). This CDR3 is built from 14 residues. Trimming removed 3 bases from V and 7 bases from J, with 13 bases in between. Germline CDR1 is LGHNA and CDR2 is YNFKEQ. The DNA of the CDR3 is TGTGCCAGCAGCCAGACAGGTGAATCGCAGCCCCAGCATTTT. Amino acid sequence: CASSQTGESQPQHF.

This chain uses TRBV4-2 with TRBJ2-7, with TRBD2 identical over 9 bases. Unmatched junction bases numbered 12, after V lost 4 bases and J lost 5 bases. This CDR3 comprises 16 residues. Looked up from germline, CDR1 is LGHNA and CDR2 is YNFKEQ. The CDR3 bases are TGTGCCAGCAGCCCCTGGGTGCGGGGGGGCCCCGACGAGCAGTACTTC. As protein: CASSPWVRGGPDEQYF.

The rearrangement joins TRBV12-5 to TRBJ2-2, with 11 positions matching TRBD2. Losses at the gene ends were 4 bases for V and 4 bases for J; bases not matched to a gene: 5. This CDR3 spans 16 amino acids. CDR1 is LGHNT, CDR2 FRNRAP, per germline. CDR3 DNA: TGTGCTAGTGGTTCGATAGCGGGAGGGGTCACCGGGGAGCTGTTTTTT. It is translated as CASGSIAGGVTGELFF.

This clonotype came up many times. This chain connects TRBV7-8 to TRBJ1-4; weak D call: TRBD1 (5 bases). The CDR3 consists of 12 residues. V was cut by 8 bases and J by 8 bases, with 12 bases left in between. Germline loops: CDR1 SGHVS, CDR2 FQNEAQ. The CDR3 coding sequence is TGTGCCAGCTCCAGGGTCGCCGAAAAACTGTTTTTT. Its protein product is CASSRVAEKLFF. The full variable domain, rest sourced from reference TRBV7-8 and TRBJ1-4, is GAGVSQSPRYKVAKRGQDVALRCDPISGHVSLFWYQQALGQGPEFLTYFQNEAQLDKSGLPSDRFFAERPEGSVSTLKIQRTQQEDSAVYLCASSRVAEKLFFGSGTQLSVL.

This clonotype was seen a handful of times. The chain uses TRBV3-1 and TRBJ2-7; 7 bases map to TRBD1. J lost 2 bases, V lost 0 bases, and 4 bases had no gene match. From germline, CDR1 is LGHDT and CDR2 YNNKEL (reference sequence). The length of the CDR3 is 15 residues. The CDR3 nucleotides read TGTGCCAGCAGCCAAGACTGGACAGGAGCCTACGAGCAGTACTTC. Protein: CASSQDWTGAYEQYF.

The chain has TRBV15 and TRBJ2-5; D perhaps matches TRBD2 (6 bases). V dropped 4 bases and J dropped 5 bases, with 20 bases sitting between them. Germline CDR1 LNHNV, CDR2 YYDKDF (reference sequence). The CDR3 has 16 residues. Here the CDR3 reads CATSNLPKTSRETQYF. The CDR3 bases are TGTGCCACCAGCAACCTCCCGAAGACTAGTCGGGAGACCCAGTACTTC.

This clonotype has a single count. The CDR3 DNA reads TGTGCCAGCAGCCCGACCCGGGACGTCGCCCGTGCAGATACGCAGTATTTT. Translating gives CASSPTRDVARADTQYF. The genes are TRBV7-9 and TRBJ2-3, with D tentatively TRBD1 or TRBD2 (5 bases each). Germline V gives CDR1 SEHNR, CDR2 FQNEAQ (reference sequence). The V and J ends lost 5 bases and 4 bases respectively, with 22 bases between them. CDR3 size: 17 residues.

CDR3 bases: TGTGCCAGCAGCTTAGGGGCGGGGGGAGGGGGTGAGCAGTTCTTC. Protein: CASSLGAGGGGEQFF. The chain carries TRBV7-2 and TRBJ2-1; TRBD2 matches at 8 bases. The CDR3 runs to 15 residues. J was trimmed by 9 bases and V by 1 base; bases with no gene match: 8. The germline gives CDR1 SGHTA, CDR2 FQGNSA.

This clonotype was counted only a few times. The rearrangement uses TRBV5-4 and TRBJ1-3; the D gene is possibly TRBD1 (5 bases). There are 14 residues in the CDR3. Germline loops: CDR1 SGHNT, CDR2 YYREEE (reference sequence). The V and J ends lost 9 bases and 0 bases respectively, with 13 bases between them. This CDR3 reads CATGDSRSGNTIYF. DNA of the CDR3: TGTGCCACCGGGGACTCCCGCTCTGGAAACACCATATATTTT. The variable domain in full, with the rest retrieved from reference TRBV5-4 and TRBJ1-3, is ETGVTQSPTHLIKTRGQQVTLRCSSQSGHNTVSWYQQALGQGPQFIFQYYREEENGRGNFPPRFSGLQFPNYSSELNVNALELDDSALYLCATGDSRSGNTIYFGEGSWLTVV.

V is TRBV11-2 and J is TRBJ2-1; 8 bases agree with TRBD2. This CDR3 spans 16 amino acids. With 2 bases clipped from V and 7 bases from J, the junction kept 10 bases outside the gene matches. From germline, CDR1 is SGHAT and CDR2 FQNNGV. This CDR3 is CASSLRSGGGGNEQFF. The CDR3 nucleotides are TGTGCCAGCAGCTTAAGATCGGGGGGGGGGGGGAATGAGCAGTTCTTC.

The gene calls are TRBV7-2 and TRBJ2-2; TRBD1 matches 7 bases. V was clipped by 5 bases and J by 3 bases; unmatched bases: 6. The CDR3 is made up of 15 amino acids. Germline CDR1 SGHTA, CDR2 FQGNSA. CDR3 residues: CASSLRDSYTGELFF. The CDR3 DNA follows: TGTGCCAGCAGCCTCCGGGACAGCTACACCGGGGAGCTGTTTTTT.

CDR3 amino acids: CASSLVGRTPYNEQFF. The CDR3 region has the DNA TGTGCCAGCAGCTTGGTAGGTCGAACCCCCTACAATGAGCAGTTCTTC. V usage is TRBV5-6 and J usage is TRBJ2-1; no clear D. CDR3 length: 16 residues. V lost 0 bases and J 2 bases, leaving 12 bases between the germline ends. Germline V gives CDR1 SGHDT, CDR2 YYEEEE. The entire variable domain, with the rest obtained from reference TRBV5-6 and TRBJ2-1, is as follows: DAGVTQSPTHLIKTRGQQVTLRCSPKSGHDTVSWYQQALGQGPQFIFQYYEEEERQRGNFPDRFSGHQFPNYSSELNVNALLLGDSALYLCASSLVGRTPYNEQFFGPGTRLTVL.

CDR3 sequence: CASSPGVGASYEQYF. CDR3 bases: TGTGCCAGCAGCCCTGGGGTGGGGGCCTCCTACGAGCAGTACTTC. This chain connects TRBV7-6 to TRBJ2-7, with D possibly being TRBD1 (6 bases). CDR1 and CDR2 from the germline V gene are SGHVS and FNYEAQ. V was shortened by 5 bases and J by 0 bases, with 14 bases between the two germline ends. This CDR3 spans 15 amino acids.

The chain joins TRBV5-1 to TRBJ1-1; 7 bases are a match to TRBD1. The CDR3 is 14 residues long. V lost 4 bases, J lost 5 bases, and 8 bases stayed unmatched. Germline V CDR1 and CDR2: SGHRS, YFSETQ. The CDR3 here is CASSDDRVGTEAFF. CDR3 DNA sequence: TGCGCCAGCAGCGACGACAGGGTCGGAACTGAAGCTTTCTTT.

This clonotype has a count of ten or more. The rearrangement links TRBV7-8 to TRBJ1-5; a weak D match, TRBD1 (6 bases). This CDR3 is 17 amino acids long. V shed 6 bases and J shed 4 bases, with 22 bases lying between them. Germline CDR1 reads SGHVS; CDR2 reads FQNEAQ. The CDR3 region is CASSFRLGGSGNQPQHF. CDR3 DNA sequence: TGTGCCAGCAGTTTCCGGTTAGGGGGTTCGGGAAATCAGCCCCAGCATTTT. The variable domain in full, with the rest retrieved from reference TRBV7-8 and TRBJ1-5, is GAGVSQSPRYKVAKRGQDVALRCDPISGHVSLFWYQQALGQGPEFLTYFQNEAQLDKSGLPSDRFFAERPEGSVSTLKIQRTQQEDSAVYLCASSFRLGGSGNQPQHFGDGTRLSIL.

This clonotype was observed at least ten times. The chain combines TRBV7-2 with TRBJ2-1; the match to TRBD2 covers 15 bases. The CDR3 runs to 19 residues. From germline, CDR1 is SGHTA and CDR2 FQGNSA. Unmatched junction bases numbered 14, after V lost 5 bases and J lost 6 bases. The CDR3 loop is CASSPRPGGLAGGINEQFF. The CDR3 DNA reads as TGTGCCAGCAGCCCCCGACCGGGGGGACTAGCGGGAGGCATCAATGAGCAGTTCTTC.

This chain connects TRBV5-1 to TRBJ2-6; a weak D match, TRBD2 (5 bases). CDR3 length equals 15 residues. V shed 4 bases and J shed 4 bases, with 12 bases lying between them. From germline, CDR1 is SGHRS and CDR2 YFSETQ. CDR3 sequence: CASSPEAAGANVLTF. DNA for the CDR3: TGCGCCAGCAGCCCTGAAGCGGCAGGGGCCAACGTCCTGACTTTC.